This TCR beta chain was observed in a study of response to subunit inactivated influenza vaccine. Overall study findings and caveats: Authors proposed each seasonal influenza vaccination draws in few new T cells.

TCRdb fed the RT-PCR reads into MiXCR, producing one record per CDR3 protein. Of about 520,000 distinct CDR3 sequences in the sample, roughly 9.7% were seen once. This clonotype was seen repeatedly, ten times or more. What it binds is not known. The ends were cut back, 3 bases at V and 3 bases at J, with 7 bases in the middle. The CDR3 runs 13 residues. The chain has TRBV12-3 or TRBV12-4 and TRBJ2-3; D remains unclear. The receptor was derived from a middle-aged man who received an inactivated influenza vaccine. The sample was PBMCs from blood, taken 45 days after vaccination. CDR3 region: CASSFVSTDTQYF. The CDR3 nucleotides are TGTGCCAGCAGTTTCGTTTCGACAGATACGCAGTATTTT.